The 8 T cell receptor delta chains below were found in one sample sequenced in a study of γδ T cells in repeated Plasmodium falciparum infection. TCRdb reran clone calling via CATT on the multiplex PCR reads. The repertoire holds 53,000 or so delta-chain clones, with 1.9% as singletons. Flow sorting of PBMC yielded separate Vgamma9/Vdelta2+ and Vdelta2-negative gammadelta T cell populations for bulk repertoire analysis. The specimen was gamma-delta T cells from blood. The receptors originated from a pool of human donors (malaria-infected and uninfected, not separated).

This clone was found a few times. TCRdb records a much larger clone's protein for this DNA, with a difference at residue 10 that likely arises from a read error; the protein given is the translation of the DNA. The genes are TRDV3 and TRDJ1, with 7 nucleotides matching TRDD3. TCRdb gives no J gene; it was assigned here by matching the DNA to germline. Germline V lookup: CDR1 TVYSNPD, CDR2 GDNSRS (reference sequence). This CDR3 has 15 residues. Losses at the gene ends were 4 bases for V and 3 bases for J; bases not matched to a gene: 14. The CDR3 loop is CASLLGIVDADKLIF. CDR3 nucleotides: TGTGCCTCTTTACTGGGGATAGTGGACGCCGATAAACTCATCTTT.

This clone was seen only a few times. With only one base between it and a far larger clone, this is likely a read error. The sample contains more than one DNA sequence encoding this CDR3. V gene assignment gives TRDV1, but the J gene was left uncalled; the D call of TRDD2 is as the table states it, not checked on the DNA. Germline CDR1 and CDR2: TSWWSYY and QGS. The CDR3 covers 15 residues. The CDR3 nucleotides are TGTGCTCTTGGGGATCCCTATTTTCCTAAGGGAACACTCATCTTC. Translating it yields CALGDPYFPKGTLIF.

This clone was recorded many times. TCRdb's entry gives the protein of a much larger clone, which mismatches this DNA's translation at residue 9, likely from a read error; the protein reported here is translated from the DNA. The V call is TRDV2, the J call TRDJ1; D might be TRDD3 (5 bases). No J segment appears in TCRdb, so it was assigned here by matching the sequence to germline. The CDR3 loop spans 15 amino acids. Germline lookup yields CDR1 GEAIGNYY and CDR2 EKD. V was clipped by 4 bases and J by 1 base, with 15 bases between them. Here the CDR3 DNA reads TGTGCCTGTGAGCGGCGGGGGGCCCCCACCGATAAACTCATCTTT. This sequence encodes CACERRGAPTDKLIF.

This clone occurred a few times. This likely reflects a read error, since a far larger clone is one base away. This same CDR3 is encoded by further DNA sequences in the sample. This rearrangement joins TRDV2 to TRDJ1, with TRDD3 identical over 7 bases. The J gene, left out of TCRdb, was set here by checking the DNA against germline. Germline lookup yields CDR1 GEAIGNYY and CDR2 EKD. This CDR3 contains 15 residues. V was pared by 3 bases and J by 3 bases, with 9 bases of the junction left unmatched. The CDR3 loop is CACDAVGDGPDKLIF. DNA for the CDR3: TGTGCCTGTGACGCGGTGGGGGACGGCCCCGATAAACTCATCTTT.

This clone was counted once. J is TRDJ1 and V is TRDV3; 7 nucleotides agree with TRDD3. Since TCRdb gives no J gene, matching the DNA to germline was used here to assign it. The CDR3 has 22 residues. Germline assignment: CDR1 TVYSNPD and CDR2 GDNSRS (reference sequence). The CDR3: CAFRDPRDSPRAWGFFTDKLIF. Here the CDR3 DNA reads TGTGCTTTCCGAGATCCTAGAGATTCCCCGCGAGCCTGGGGGTTCTTCACCGATAAACTCATCTTT.

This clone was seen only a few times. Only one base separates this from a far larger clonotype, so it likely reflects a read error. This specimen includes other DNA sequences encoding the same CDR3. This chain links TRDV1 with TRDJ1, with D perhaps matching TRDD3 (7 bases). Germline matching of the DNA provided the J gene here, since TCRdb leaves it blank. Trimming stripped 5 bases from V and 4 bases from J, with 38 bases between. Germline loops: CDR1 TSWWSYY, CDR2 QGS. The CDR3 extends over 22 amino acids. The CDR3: CALGPALFLGLLGTPGGDKLIF. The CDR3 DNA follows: TGTGCTCTTGGGCCCGCCCTCTTCCTCGGGCTACTGGGGACGCCGGGGGGCGATAAACTCATCTTT.

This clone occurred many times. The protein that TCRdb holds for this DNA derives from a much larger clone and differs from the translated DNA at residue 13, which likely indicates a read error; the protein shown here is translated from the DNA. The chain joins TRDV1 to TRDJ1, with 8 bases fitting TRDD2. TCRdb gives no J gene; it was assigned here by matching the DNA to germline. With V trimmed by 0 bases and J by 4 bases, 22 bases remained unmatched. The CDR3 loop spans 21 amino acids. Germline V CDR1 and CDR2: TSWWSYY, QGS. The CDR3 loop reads CALGELGLPTWGVRGVDKLIF. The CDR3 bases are TGTGCTCTTGGGGAACTAGGACTTCCTACATGGGGGGTACGAGGGGTCGATAAACTCATCTTT.

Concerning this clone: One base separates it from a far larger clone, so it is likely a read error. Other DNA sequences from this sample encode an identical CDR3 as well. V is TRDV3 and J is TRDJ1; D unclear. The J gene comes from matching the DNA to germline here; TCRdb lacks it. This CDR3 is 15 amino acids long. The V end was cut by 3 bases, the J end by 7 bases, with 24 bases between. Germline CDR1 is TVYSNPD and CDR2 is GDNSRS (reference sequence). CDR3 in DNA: TGTGCCTTAATACTCTCTGAGGAGAGATATGGTAAACTCATCTTT. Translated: CALILSEERYGKLIF. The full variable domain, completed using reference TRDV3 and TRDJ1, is CDKVTQSSPDQTVASGSEVVLLCTYDTVYSNPDLFWYRIRPDYSFQFVFYGDNSRSEGADFTQGRFSVKHILTQKAFHLVISPVRTEDSATYYCALILSEERYGKLIFGKGTRVTVEP.